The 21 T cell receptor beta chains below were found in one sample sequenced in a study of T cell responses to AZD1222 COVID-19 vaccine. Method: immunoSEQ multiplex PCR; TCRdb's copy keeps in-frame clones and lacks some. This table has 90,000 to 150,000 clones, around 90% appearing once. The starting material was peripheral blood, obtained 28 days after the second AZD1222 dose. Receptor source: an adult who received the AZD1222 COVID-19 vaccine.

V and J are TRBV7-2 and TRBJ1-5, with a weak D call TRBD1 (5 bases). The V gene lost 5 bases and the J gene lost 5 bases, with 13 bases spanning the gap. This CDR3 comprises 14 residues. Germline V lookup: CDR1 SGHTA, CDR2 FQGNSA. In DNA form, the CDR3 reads TGTGCCAGCAGCCCAAGGGGACCCTATCAGCCCCAGCATTTT. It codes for CASSPRGPYQPQHF.

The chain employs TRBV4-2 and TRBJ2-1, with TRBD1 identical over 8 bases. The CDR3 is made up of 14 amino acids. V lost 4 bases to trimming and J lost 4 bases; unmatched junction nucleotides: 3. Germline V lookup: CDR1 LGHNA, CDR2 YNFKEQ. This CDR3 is CASSPGTGYNEQFF. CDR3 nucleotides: TGTGCCAGCAGCCCGGGGACAGGTTACAATGAGCAGTTCTTC.

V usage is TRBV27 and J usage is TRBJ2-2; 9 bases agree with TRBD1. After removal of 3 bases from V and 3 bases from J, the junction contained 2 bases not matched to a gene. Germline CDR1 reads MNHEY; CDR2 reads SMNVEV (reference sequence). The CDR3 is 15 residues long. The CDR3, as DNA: TGTGCCAGCAGTTTCGACAGGGGGGACACCGGGGAGCTGTTTTTT. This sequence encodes CASSFDRGDTGELFF.

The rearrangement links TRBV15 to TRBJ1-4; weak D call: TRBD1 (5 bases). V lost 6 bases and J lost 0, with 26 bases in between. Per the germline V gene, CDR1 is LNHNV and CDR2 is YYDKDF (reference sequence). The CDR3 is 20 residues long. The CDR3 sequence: CATRQPVIDSTSTTNEKLFF. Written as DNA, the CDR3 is TGTGCCACCAGACAACCGGTGATCGACAGCACTTCTACAACTAATGAAAAACTGTTTTTT.

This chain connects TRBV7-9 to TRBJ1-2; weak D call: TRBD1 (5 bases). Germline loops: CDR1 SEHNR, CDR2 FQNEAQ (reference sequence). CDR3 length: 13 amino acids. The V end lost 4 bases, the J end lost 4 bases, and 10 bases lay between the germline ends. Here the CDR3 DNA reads TGTGCCAGCAGCTACAGGATTGCCTATGGCTACACCTTC. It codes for CASSYRIAYGYTF.

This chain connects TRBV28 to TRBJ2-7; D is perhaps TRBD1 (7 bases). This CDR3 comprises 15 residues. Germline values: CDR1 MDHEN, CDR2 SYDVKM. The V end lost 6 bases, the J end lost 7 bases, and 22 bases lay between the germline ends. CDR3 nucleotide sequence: TGTGCCAGCAGCTCTTCAGGGGGGAGGAGAGGGGAGCAGTACTTC. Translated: CASSSSGGRRGEQYF.

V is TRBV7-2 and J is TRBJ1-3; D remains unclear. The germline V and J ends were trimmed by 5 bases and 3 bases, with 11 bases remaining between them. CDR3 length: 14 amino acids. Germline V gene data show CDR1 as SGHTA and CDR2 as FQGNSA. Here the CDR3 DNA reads TGTGCCAGCAGCACACCGGGCGGTGGAAACACCATATATTTT. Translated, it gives CASSTPGGGNTIYF.

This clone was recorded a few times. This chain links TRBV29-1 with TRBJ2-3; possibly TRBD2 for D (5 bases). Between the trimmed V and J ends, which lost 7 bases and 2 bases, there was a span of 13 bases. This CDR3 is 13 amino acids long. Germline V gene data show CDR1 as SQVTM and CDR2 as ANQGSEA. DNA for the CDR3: TGCAGCGCCAAGACTATACACACAGATACGCAGTATTTT. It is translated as CSAKTIHTDTQYF.

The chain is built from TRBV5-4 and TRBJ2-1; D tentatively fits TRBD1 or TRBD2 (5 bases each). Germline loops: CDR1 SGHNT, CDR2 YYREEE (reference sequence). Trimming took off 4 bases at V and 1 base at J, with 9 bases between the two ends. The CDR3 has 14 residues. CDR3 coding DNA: TGTGCCAGCAGCCAGAGGGGTTCCTACAATGAGCAGTTCTTC. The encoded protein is CASSQRGSYNEQFF.

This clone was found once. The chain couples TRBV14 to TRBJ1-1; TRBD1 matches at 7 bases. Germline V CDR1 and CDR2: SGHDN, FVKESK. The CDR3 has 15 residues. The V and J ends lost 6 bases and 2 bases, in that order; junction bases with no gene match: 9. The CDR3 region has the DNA TGTGCCAGCAGACGTCGACAGGGAATTAACACTGAAGCTTTCTTT. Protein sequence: CASRRRQGINTEAFF.

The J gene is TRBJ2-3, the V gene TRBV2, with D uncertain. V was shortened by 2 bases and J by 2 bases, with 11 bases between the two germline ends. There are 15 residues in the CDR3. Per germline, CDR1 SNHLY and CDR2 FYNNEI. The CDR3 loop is CASSESASNTDTQYF. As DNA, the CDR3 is TGTGCCAGCAGTGAATCAGCGTCTAACACAGATACGCAGTATTTT. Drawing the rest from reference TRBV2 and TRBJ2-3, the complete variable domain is EPEVTQTPSHQVTQMGQEVILRCVPISNHLYFYWYRQILGQKVEFLVSFYNNEISEKSEIFDDQFSVERPDGSNFTLKIRSTKLEDSAMYFCASSESASNTDTQYFGPGTRLTVL.

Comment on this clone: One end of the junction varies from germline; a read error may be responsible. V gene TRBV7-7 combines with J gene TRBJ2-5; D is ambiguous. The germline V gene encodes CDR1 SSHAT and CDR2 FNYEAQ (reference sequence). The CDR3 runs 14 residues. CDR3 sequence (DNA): TGTGCTAGCAGCTTAACCGGGCGGCAAGAGACCCAGTACTTC. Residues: CASSLTGRQETQYF. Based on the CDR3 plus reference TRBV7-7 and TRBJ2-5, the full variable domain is GAGVSQSPRYKVTKRGQDVTLRCDPISSHATLYWYQQALGQGPEFLTYFNYEAQPDKSGLPSDRFSAERPEGSISTLTIQRTEQRDSAMYRCASSLTGRQETQYFGPGTRLLVL.

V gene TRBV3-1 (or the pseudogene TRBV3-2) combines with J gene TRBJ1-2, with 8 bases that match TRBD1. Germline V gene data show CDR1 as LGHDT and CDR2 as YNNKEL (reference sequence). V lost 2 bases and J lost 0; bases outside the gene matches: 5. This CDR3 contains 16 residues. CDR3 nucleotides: TGTGCCAGCAGCCAACGCGCAGGGGGCTCTAACTATGGCTACACCTTC. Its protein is CASSQRAGGSNYGYTF.

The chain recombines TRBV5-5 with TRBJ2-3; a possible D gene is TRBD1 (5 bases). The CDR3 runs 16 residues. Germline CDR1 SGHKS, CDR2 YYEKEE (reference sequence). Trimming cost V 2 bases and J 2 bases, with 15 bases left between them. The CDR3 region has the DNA TGTGCCAGCAGCTTCAACCAGGGTTCTACCACAGATACGCAGTATTTT. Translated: CASSFNQGSTTDTQYF.

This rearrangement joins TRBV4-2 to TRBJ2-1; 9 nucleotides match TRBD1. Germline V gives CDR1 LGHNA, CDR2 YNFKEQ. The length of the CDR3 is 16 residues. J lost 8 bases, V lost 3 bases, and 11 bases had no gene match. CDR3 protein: CASSQGRDRASHEQFF. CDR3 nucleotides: TGTGCCAGCAGCCAGGGACGGGACAGGGCTTCCCATGAGCAGTTCTTC.

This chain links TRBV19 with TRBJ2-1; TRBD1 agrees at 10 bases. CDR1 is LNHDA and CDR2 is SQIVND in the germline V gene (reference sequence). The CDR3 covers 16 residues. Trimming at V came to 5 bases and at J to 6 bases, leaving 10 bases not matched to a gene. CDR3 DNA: TGTGCCAGTAGTTCTCCCGGGACAGGGGTTCGCAATGAGCAGTTCTTC. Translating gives CASSSPGTGVRNEQFF.

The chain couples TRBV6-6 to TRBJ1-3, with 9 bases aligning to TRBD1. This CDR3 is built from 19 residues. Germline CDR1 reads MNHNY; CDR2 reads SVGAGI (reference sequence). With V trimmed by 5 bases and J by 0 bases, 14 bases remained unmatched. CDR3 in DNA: TGTGCCAGCAGTCCAGGAGGGACAGGGTATAGTAACTCTGGAAACACCATATATTTT. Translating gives CASSPGGTGYSNSGNTIYF.

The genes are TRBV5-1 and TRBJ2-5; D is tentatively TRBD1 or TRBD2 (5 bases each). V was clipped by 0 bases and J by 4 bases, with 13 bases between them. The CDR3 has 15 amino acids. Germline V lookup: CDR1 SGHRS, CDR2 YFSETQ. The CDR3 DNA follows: TGCGCCAGCAGCTTGGCCTTTGGGACCTCAGAGACCCAGTACTTC. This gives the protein CASSLAFGTSETQYF.

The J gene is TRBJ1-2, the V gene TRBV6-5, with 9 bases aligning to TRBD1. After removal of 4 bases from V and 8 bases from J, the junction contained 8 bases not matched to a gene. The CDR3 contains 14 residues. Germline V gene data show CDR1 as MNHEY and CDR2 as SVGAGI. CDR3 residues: CASSSIDRGDGYTF. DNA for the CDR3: TGTGCCAGCAGTTCGATAGACAGGGGGGACGGCTACACCTTC.

CDR3 amino acids: CASSKSGQGERGYTF. Written as DNA, the CDR3 is TGCGCCAGCAGCAAATCCGGACAGGGGGAACGAGGCTACACCTTC. The chain combines TRBV5-1 with TRBJ1-2; 10 nucleotides align to TRBD1. Germline V gives CDR1 SGHRS, CDR2 YFSETQ. With V trimmed by 4 bases and J by 8 bases, 11 bases remained unmatched. The CDR3 is 15 residues long.

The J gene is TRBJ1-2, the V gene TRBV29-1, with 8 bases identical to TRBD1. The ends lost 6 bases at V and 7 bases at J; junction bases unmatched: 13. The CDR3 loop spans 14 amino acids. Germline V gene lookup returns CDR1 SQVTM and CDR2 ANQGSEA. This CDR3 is CSVDQGARFRGYTF. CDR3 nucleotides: TGCAGCGTCGATCAGGGGGCGCGGTTCCGTGGCTACACCTTC. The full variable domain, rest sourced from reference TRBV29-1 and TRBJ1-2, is SAVISQKPSRDICQRGTSLTIQCQVDSQVTMMFWYRQQPGQSLTLIATANQGSEATYESGFVIDKFPISRPNLTFSTLTVSNMSPEDSSIYLCSVDQGARFRGYTFGSGTRLTVV.